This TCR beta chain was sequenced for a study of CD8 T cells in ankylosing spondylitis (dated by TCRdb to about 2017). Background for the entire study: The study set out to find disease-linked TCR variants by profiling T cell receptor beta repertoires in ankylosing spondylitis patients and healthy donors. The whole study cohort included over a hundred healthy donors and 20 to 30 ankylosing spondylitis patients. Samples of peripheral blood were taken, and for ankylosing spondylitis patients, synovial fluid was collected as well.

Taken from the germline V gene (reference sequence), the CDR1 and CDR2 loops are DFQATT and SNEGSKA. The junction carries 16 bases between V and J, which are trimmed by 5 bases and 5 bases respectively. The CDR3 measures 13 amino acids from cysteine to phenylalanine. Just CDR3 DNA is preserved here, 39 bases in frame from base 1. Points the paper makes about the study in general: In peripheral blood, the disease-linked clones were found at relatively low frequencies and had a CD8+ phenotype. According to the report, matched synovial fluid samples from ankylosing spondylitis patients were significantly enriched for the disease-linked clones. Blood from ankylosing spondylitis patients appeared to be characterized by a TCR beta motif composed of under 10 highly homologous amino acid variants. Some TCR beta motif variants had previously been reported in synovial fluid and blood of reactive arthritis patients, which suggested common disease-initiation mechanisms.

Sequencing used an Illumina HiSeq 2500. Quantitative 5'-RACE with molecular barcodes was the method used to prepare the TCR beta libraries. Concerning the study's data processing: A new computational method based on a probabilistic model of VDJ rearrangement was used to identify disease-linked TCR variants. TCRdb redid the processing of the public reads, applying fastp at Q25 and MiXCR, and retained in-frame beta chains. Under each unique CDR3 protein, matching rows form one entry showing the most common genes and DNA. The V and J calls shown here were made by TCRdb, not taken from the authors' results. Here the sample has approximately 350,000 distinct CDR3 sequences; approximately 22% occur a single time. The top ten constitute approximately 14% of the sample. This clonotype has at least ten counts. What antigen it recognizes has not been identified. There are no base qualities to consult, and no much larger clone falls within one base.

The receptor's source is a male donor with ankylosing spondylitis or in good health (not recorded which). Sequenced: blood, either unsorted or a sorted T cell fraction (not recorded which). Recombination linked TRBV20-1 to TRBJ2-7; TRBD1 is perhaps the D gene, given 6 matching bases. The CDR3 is CSAPRTEANEQYF. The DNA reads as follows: TGCAGTGCTCCTCGGACAGAAGCAAACGAGCAGTACTTC.